Following are 22 T cell receptor beta chains from one sample sequenced in a study of graft-versus-host responses after intestinal transplantation. The assay was immunoSEQ multiplex PCR, and TCRdb's table has in-frame clones only and misses some. The sample records about 13,000 clones, about 36% being singletons. Sequences were derived from alloreactive CD4+ T cells from a mixed lymphocyte reaction culture, sampled before intestinal transplant. Subset: CFSE-low proliferating T cells sorted from roughly 6-day pre-transplant mixed lymphocyte reaction (GvH or HvG direction). Receptors originate from a human patient who received an intestinal transplant.

This clone was counted once. This chain uses TRBV19 with TRBJ2-1; D possibly corresponds to TRBD2 (6 bases). The germline CDR1 and CDR2 sequences are LNHDA and SQIVND (reference sequence). Between the trimmed V and J ends, which lost 6 bases and 4 bases, there was a span of 16 bases. The CDR3 has 15 amino acids. Here the CDR3 DNA reads TGTGCCAGTAGCGATATGGCGGGGCATTACAATGAGCAGTTCTTC. This encodes CASSDMAGHYNEQFF.

The rearrangement links TRBV7-8 to TRBJ1-5, with a weak D call TRBD1 (6 bases). The germline V gene has CDR1 SGHVS and CDR2 FQNEAQ. The germline V and J ends were trimmed by 4 bases and 10 bases, with 29 bases remaining between them. The CDR3 runs 18 residues. CDR3 loop: CASSSRPLGGGSSEPQHF. CDR3 bases: TGTGCCAGCAGCTCCCGACCCCTGGGAGGGGGATCATCAGAACCCCAGCATTTT.

This rearrangement joins TRBV19 to TRBJ1-6; D not resolved. Trimming stripped 5 bases from V and 9 bases from J, with 8 bases between. The CDR3 length is 12 residues. Germline V gene sequence: CDR1 LNHDA, CDR2 SQIVND (reference sequence). The CDR3 spells CASSFRGSPLHF. The CDR3 DNA is TGTGCCAGTAGTTTTCGGGGTTCACCCCTCCACTTT.

V gene TRBV25-1 combines with J gene TRBJ2-7; 8 nucleotides agree with TRBD1. The V gene's germline CDR1 is MGHDK and CDR2 SYGVNS. The CDR3 loop spans 12 amino acids. The V gene end was trimmed by 7 bases and the J gene end by 3 bases; junction bases not matched to a gene: 2. CDR3 sequence reads: CASIGQGYEQYF. The CDR3, as DNA: TGTGCCAGCATCGGACAGGGCTACGAGCAGTACTTC.

The chain combines TRBV6-6 with TRBJ2-7; 7 bases are a match to TRBD1. The V segment lost 4 bases and the J segment 2 bases; nucleotides outside the gene matches: 8. CDR3 size: 15 residues. The germline V gene has CDR1 MNHNY and CDR2 SVGAGI (reference sequence). The CDR3 sequence: CASSSTGETAYEQYF. The CDR3, as DNA: TGTGCCAGCAGTTCCACAGGGGAAACGGCCTACGAGCAGTACTTC.

The chain combines TRBV7-8 with TRBJ1-2; 11 nucleotides agree with TRBD1. Germline V gene data show CDR1 as SGHVS and CDR2 as FQNEAQ. V lost 1 base to trimming and J lost 4 bases; unmatched junction nucleotides: 2. This CDR3 is built from 15 residues. The CDR3 is CASSLGGTGGYGYTF. The CDR3 bases are TGTGCCAGCAGCTTAGGCGGGACAGGGGGCTATGGCTACACCTTC.

This clone was detected a few times. The chain employs TRBV7-2 and TRBJ1-2, with TRBD1 matching over 9 bases. V gave up 0 bases and J gave up 3 bases; unmatched junction bases: 8. The germline V gene has CDR1 SGHTA and CDR2 FQGNSA. This CDR3 region has 17 residues. The DNA of the CDR3 is TGTGCCAGCAGCTTAGCCGGACAGGGGTTATTAGACTATGGCTACACCTTC. Its translation is CASSLAGQGLLDYGYTF. The full variable domain, in which reference TRBV7-2 and TRBJ1-2 provide the parts outside the CDR3, is GAGVSQSPSNKVTEKGKDVELRCDPISGHTALYWYRQSLGQGLEFLIYFQGNSAPDKSGLPSDRFSAERTGGSVSTLTIQRTQQEDSAVYLCASSLAGQGLLDYGYTFGSGTRLTVV.

This clone turned up a few times. CDR3 bases: TGCGCCAGCAGCACCTTACAGGGGGCGGGCGAAAAACTGTTTTTT. It translates to CASSTLQGAGEKLFF. V is TRBV5-1 and J is TRBJ1-4, with 9 bases lining up with TRBD1. The germline V gene encodes CDR1 SGHRS and CDR2 YFSETQ. CDR3 size: 15 residues. V was pared by 4 bases and J by 8 bases, with 9 bases of the junction left unmatched. The full variable domain, its missing parts supplied by reference TRBV5-1 and TRBJ1-4, is KAGVTQTPRYLIKTRGQQVTLSCSPISGHRSVSWYQQTPGQGLQFLFEYFSETQRNKGNFPGRFSGRQFSNSRSEMNVSTLELGDSALYLCASSTLQGAGEKLFFGSGTQLSVL.

V gene TRBV25-1 combines with J gene TRBJ2-1; D gene uncertain. The V gene lost 1 base and the J gene lost 3 bases, with 10 bases spanning the gap. The germline V gene has CDR1 MGHDK and CDR2 SYGVNS. This CDR3 spans 15 amino acids. For the CDR3, the DNA is TGTGCCAGCAGTGAATCCCTTCCCCTCTACAATGAGCAGTTCTTC. This translates into CASSESLPLYNEQFF.

This chain links TRBV7-2 with TRBJ2-1, with TRBD2 matching over 11 bases. The CDR3 is 15 residues long. Germline CDR1 reads SGHTA; CDR2 reads FQGNSA. V dropped 5 bases and J dropped 4; count of bases not matched to a gene: 4. The CDR3 nucleotides are TGTGCCAGCAGCCTGTCTAGCGGGGGGTACAATGAGCAGTTCTTC. Encoded protein: CASSLSSGGYNEQFF.

V usage is TRBV4-3 and J usage is TRBJ2-3, with 9 bases matching TRBD2. CDR1 and CDR2 (germline): LGHNA, YSLEER. The V and J ends lost 4 bases and 1 base, in that order; junction bases with no gene match: 9. The CDR3 length is 17 residues. The DNA of the CDR3 is TGCGCCAGCAGCCCCGGGCTGGTAGCGGGAGGCACAGATACGCAGTATTTT. Residues: CASSPGLVAGGTDTQYF.

The chain has TRBV7-2 and TRBJ1-1; 7 bases match TRBD1. In germline, CDR1 is SGHTA, CDR2 FQGNSA. The CDR3 runs 15 residues. Unmatched junction bases numbered 9, after V lost 5 bases and J lost 3 bases. CDR3 in amino acids: CASSPSTGRYTEAFF. The CDR3 nucleotides read TGTGCCAGCAGCCCATCGACAGGGCGGTACACTGAAGCTTTCTTT.

This clone was seen a single time. J is TRBJ2-3 and V is TRBV7-9, with D possibly matching TRBD1 (7 bases). The CDR3 contains 15 residues. Germline V gene data show CDR1 as SEHNR and CDR2 as FQNEAQ (reference sequence). V lost 5 bases and J lost 4, with 16 bases in between. The DNA for the CDR3 is TGTGCCAGCAGCCCAGGGGGGCCGCCCTCAGATACGCAGTATTTT. It is translated as CASSPGGPPSDTQYF.

The CDR3 loop is CASSQDFAGPSYEQYF. The CDR3 DNA sequence: TGCGCCAGCAGCCAAGATTTCGCAGGTCCTTCCTACGAGCAGTACTTC. This chain links TRBV4-3 with TRBJ2-7, with unresolved D. Germline V gene data show CDR1 as LGHNA and CDR2 as YSLEER. V was cut by 0 bases and J by 1 base, with 13 bases left in between. There are 16 residues in the CDR3.

The chain joins TRBV7-7 to TRBJ2-1, with 12 positions matching TRBD2. CDR3 length: 16 amino acids. Germline V gives CDR1 SSHAT, CDR2 FNYEAQ (reference sequence). J was trimmed by 2 bases and V by 5 bases; bases with no gene match: 4. Here the CDR3 DNA reads TGTGCCAGCAGCCCCCTAGCGGGGGGGCCCTACAATGAGCAGTTCTTC. Translated, it gives CASSPLAGGPYNEQFF. The full variable domain, its missing parts supplied by reference TRBV7-7 and TRBJ2-1, is GAGVSQSPRYKVTKRGQDVTLRCDPISSHATLYWYQQALGQGPEFLTYFNYEAQPDKSGLPSDRFSAERPEGSISTLTIQRTEQRDSAMYRCASSPLAGGPYNEQFFGPGTRLTVL.

The chain couples TRBV29-1 to TRBJ2-2; perhaps TRBD1 as D (6 bases). CDR3 length equals 12 residues. Germline CDR1 SQVTM, CDR2 ANQGSEA. V lost 7 bases and J 1 base, leaving 7 bases between the germline ends. CDR3 protein: CSAQGNTGELFF. In nucleotides, the CDR3 is TGCAGCGCACAGGGGAACACCGGGGAGCTGTTTTTT.

This chain uses TRBV6-5 with TRBJ2-7; unclear D gene. The length of the CDR3 is 14 residues. CDR1 and CDR2 (germline): MNHEY, SVGAGI. V shed 3 bases and J shed 3 bases, with 12 bases lying between them. The DNA of the CDR3 is TGTGCCAGCAGTTATCGGAACAGAGTCTACGAGCAGTACTTC. As protein: CASSYRNRVYEQYF.

This chain uses TRBV5-4 with TRBJ1-2; D remains ambiguous. Trimming took off 0 bases at V and 3 bases at J, with 9 bases between the two ends. The CDR3 has 14 residues. Germline values: CDR1 SGHNT, CDR2 YYREEE (reference sequence). This chain's CDR3 is CASSLVGRDYGYTF. The CDR3 coding sequence is TGTGCCAGCAGCTTGGTGGGCAGAGACTATGGCTACACCTTC.

This clone was detected only a few times. The chain is built from TRBV6-6 and TRBJ2-1; tentative D call: TRBD1 (5 bases). The CDR3 spans 16 residues. V was shortened by 4 bases and J by 4 bases, with 17 bases between the two germline ends. Per germline, CDR1 MNHNY and CDR2 SVGAGI (reference sequence). Here the CDR3 reads CASSFPGNLGYNEQFF. The CDR3 DNA is TGTGCCAGCAGTTTCCCAGGGAACCTGGGGTACAATGAGCAGTTCTTC.

V and J are TRBV27 and TRBJ2-1; 14 bases fit TRBD2. J gave up 4 bases and V 5 bases, and 1 base lay outside the gene matches. The CDR3 extends over 15 amino acids. CDR1 is MNHEY, CDR2 SMNVEV, per germline (reference sequence). The CDR3 bases are TGTGCCAGCAGTGGACTAGCGGGGGGTTACAATGAGCAGTTCTTC. It encodes CASSGLAGGYNEQFF.

The chain employs TRBV19 and TRBJ1-5; a possible D gene is TRBD1 (5 bases). Trimming removed 7 bases from V and 9 bases from J, with 13 bases in between. The CDR3 runs 12 residues. Germline values: CDR1 LNHDA, CDR2 SQIVND (reference sequence). This CDR3 reads CASMVVGGPQHF. The CDR3 DNA follows: TGTGCCAGTATGGTGGTCGGGGGGCCCCAGCATTTT.

The V and J genes are TRBV9 and TRBJ2-5; 9 bases fit TRBD2. Germline V gene data show CDR1 as SGDLS and CDR2 as YYNGEE. There are 17 residues in the CDR3. The trim removed 4 bases at V and 2 bases at J, leaving 12 bases unmatched. The CDR3 loop is CASSKALYAGGQETQYF. In DNA form, the CDR3 reads TGTGCCAGCAGCAAGGCCCTTTATGCGGGGGGGCAAGAGACCCAGTACTTC.